Below, 9 T cell receptor beta chains from the same sample are listed, as sequenced in a study of blood T cell repertoires in COVID-19. Assay used: immunoSEQ multiplex PCR; TCRdb lists only in-frame clones, some missing. The repertoire holds 100,000 to 150,000 clones, with more than 85% as singletons. Sequencing input: peripheral blood. These receptors came from a man aged 50 or older with active or convalescent COVID-19.

This clone occurred once. V is TRBV10-1 and J is TRBJ2-1; 9 bases align to TRBD2. V was clipped by 4 bases and J by 3 bases; unmatched bases: 16. In germline, CDR1 is WNHNN, CDR2 SYGVQD (reference sequence). The length of the CDR3 is 19 residues. The CDR3 loop is CASSGRVAGVNGHYNEQFF. The CDR3, as DNA: TGCGCCAGCAGTGGTAGAGTAGCGGGAGTTAATGGCCACTACAATGAGCAGTTCTTC.

This CDR3 reads CASNMGTGVLFGETQYF. Written as DNA, the CDR3 is TGCGCCAGCAACATGGGGACAGGGGTTCTGTTTGGAGAGACCCAGTACTTC. The chain couples TRBV5-1 to TRBJ2-5; TRBD1 aligns across 10 bases. The CDR3 contains 17 residues. Germline assignment: CDR1 SGHRS and CDR2 YFSETQ. V was pared by 6 bases and J by 4 bases, with 15 bases of the junction left unmatched.

This clone was recorded once. The chain uses TRBV19 and TRBJ1-1; unclear D gene. Trimming cost V 3 bases and J 3 bases, with 14 bases left between them. Germline assignment: CDR1 LNHDA and CDR2 SQIVND (reference sequence). The CDR3 runs 15 residues. Here the CDR3 reads CASSIIGARDTEAFF. The DNA for the CDR3 is TGTGCCAGTAGTATTATAGGTGCTCGGGACACTGAAGCTTTCTTT.

The chain has TRBV28 and TRBJ2-3; 7 positions agree with TRBD2. The CDR3 is made up of 17 amino acids. Germline-derived CDR1 and CDR2 are MDHEN and SYDVKM. V dropped 7 bases and J dropped 0; count of bases not matched to a gene: 13. The CDR3: CASTTSVERGSTDTQYF. The CDR3 DNA is TGTGCCAGCACCACTTCCGTCGAGCGGGGTAGCACAGATACGCAGTATTTT.

The V call is TRBV5-1, the J call TRBJ2-5; 14 nucleotides align to TRBD2. The CDR3 has 15 residues. J gave up 5 bases and V 4 bases, and 4 bases lay outside the gene matches. CDR1 and CDR2 (germline): SGHRS, YFSETQ. DNA for the CDR3: TGCGCCAGCAGCATGGGACTAGCGGGAGTCGAGACCCAGTACTTC. Translated: CASSMGLAGVETQYF.

The rearrangement links TRBV3-1 (or the pseudogene TRBV3-2) to TRBJ2-5; the match to TRBD2 covers 7 bases. Germline CDR1 LGHDT, CDR2 YNNKEL (reference sequence). Trimming removed 6 bases from V and 4 bases from J; junction bases left unmatched: 8. The CDR3 length is 14 residues. In nucleotides, the CDR3 is TGTGCCAGCAGACCGGGGACGGGAGGAGAGACCCAGTACTTC. This translates into CASRPGTGGETQYF.

The rearrangement links TRBV5-4 to TRBJ1-2; 7 nucleotides match TRBD1. The V gene end was trimmed by 5 bases and the J gene end by 8 bases; junction bases not matched to a gene: 9. The length of the CDR3 is 13 residues. CDR1 is SGHNT and CDR2 is YYREEE in the germline V gene (reference sequence). Here the CDR3 reads CASRTGTEGGYTF. For the CDR3, the DNA is TGTGCCAGCAGGACCGGGACAGAGGGCGGCTACACCTTC.

This chain joins TRBV10-2 and TRBJ2-1, with 12 bases matching TRBD2. V shed 5 bases and J 2 bases; nucleotides not matched to a gene: 1. The germline V gene encodes CDR1 WSHSY and CDR2 SAAADI. The CDR3 length is 15 residues. The DNA of the CDR3 is TGCGCCAGCAGTACTAGCGGGGGGACCTACAATGAGCAGTTCTTC. Translated: CASSTSGGTYNEQFF.

This chain uses TRBV5-6 with TRBJ2-1; 13 bases map to TRBD2. Per germline, CDR1 SGHDT and CDR2 YYEEEE. Unmatched junction bases numbered 5, after V lost 2 bases and J lost 12 bases. The CDR3 spans 14 residues. The CDR3 reads CASSFGTSGTPQFF. In DNA, the CDR3 is TGTGCCAGCAGCTTCGGGACTAGCGGGACTCCGCAGTTCTTC. Full variable domain (remainder filled in from reference TRBV5-6 and TRBJ2-1): DAGVTQSPTHLIKTRGQQVTLRCSPKSGHDTVSWYQQALGQGPQFIFQYYEEEERQRGNFPDRFSGHQFPNYSSELNVNALLLGDSALYLCASSFGTSGTPQFFGPGTRLTVL.